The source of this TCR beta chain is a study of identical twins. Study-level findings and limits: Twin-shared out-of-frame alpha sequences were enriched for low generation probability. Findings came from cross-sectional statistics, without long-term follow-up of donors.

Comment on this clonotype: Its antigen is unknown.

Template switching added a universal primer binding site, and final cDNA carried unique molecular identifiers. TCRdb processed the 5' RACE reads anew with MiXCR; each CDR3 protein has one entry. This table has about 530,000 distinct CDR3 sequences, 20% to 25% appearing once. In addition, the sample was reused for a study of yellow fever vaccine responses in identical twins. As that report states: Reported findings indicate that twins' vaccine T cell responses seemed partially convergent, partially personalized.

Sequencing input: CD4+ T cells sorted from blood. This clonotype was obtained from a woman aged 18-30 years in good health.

Here the CDR3 reads CATSDLLGRGTGELFF. CDR3 in DNA: TGTGCCACCAGTGATTTGCTCGGGAGGGGCACCGGGGAGCTGTTTTTT. J is TRBJ2-2 and V is TRBV24-1; 8 nucleotides agree with TRBD2. CDR1 and CDR2 from the germline V gene are KGHDR and SFDVKD. This CDR3 has 16 residues. Trimming at V came to 0 bases and at J to 4 bases, leaving 3 bases not matched to a gene.